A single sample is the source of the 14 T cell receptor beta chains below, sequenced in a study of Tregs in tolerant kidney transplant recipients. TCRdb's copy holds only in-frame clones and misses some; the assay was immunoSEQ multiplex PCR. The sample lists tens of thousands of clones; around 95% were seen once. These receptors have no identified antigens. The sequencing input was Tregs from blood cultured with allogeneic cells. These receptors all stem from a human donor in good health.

The CDR3 here is CASSYLAGIAEAFF. CDR3 DNA sequence: TGTGCCAGCAGTTACTTGGCGGGGATCGCTGAAGCTTTCTTT. This chain links TRBV6-5 with TRBJ1-1, with D unclear. With 1 base removed from V and 6 bases from J, the gap between germline ends came to 12 bases. This CDR3 comprises 14 residues. Looked up from germline, CDR1 is MNHEY and CDR2 is SVGAGI.

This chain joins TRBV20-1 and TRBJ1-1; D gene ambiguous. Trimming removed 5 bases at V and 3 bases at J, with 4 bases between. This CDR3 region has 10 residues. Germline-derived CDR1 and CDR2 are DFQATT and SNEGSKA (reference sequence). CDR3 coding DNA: TGCAGTGCTCGGGACACTGAAGCTTTCTTT. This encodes CSARDTEAFF.

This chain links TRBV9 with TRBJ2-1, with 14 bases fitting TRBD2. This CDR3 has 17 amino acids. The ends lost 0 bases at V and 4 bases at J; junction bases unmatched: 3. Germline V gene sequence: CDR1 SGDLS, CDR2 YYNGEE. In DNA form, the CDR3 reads TGTGCCAGCAGCGTAGGGACTAGCGGGGGGTGGTACAATGAGCAGTTCTTC. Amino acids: CASSVGTSGGWYNEQFF.

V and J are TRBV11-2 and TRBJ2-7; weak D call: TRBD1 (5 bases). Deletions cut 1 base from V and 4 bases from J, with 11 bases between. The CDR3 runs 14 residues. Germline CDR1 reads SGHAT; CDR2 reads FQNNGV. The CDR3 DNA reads TGTGCCAGCAGCTTAGCAGGGCAGGAGTACGAGCAGTACTTC. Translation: CASSLAGQEYEQYF.

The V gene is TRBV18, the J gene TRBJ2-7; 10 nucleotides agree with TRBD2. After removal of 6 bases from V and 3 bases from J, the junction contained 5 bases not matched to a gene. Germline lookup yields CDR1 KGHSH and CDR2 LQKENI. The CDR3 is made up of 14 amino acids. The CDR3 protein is CASSPASGSYEQYF. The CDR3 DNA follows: TGTGCCAGCTCGCCAGCTAGCGGGAGCTACGAGCAGTACTTC.

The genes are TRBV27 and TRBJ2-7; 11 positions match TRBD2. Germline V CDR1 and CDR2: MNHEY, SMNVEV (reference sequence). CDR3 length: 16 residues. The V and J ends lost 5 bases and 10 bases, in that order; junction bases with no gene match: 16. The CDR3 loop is CASSTIRTSGRHGQYF. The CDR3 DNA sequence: TGTGCCAGCAGTACGATAAGGACTAGCGGGCGCCACGGACAGTACTTC.

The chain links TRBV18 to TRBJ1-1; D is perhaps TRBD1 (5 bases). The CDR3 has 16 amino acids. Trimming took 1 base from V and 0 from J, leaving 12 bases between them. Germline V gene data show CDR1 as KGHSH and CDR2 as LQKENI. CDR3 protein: CASSPQGLRLNTEAFF. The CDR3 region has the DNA TGTGCCAGCTCACCACAGGGACTCCGGTTGAACACTGAAGCTTTCTTT.

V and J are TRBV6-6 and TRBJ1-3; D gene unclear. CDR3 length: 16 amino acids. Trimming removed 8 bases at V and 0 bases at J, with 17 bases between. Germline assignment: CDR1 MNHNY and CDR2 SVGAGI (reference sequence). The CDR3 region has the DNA TGTGCCAGCCGTCTTCTGCGGCAGTCCTCTGGAAACACCATATATTTT. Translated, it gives CASRLLRQSSGNTIYF.

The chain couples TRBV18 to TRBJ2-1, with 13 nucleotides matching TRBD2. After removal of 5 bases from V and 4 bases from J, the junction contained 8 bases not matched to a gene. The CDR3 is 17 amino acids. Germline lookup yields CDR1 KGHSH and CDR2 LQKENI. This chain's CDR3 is CASSAPGLAGIYNEQFF. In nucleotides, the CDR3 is TGTGCCAGCTCAGCCCCGGGACTAGCGGGGATATACAATGAGCAGTTCTTC.

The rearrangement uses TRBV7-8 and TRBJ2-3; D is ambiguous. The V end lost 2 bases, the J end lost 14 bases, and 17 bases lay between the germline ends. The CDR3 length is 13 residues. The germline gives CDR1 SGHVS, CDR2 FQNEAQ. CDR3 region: CASSLSMVPIAYF. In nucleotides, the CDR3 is TGTGCCAGCAGCTTAAGTATGGTCCCCATCGCGTATTTT. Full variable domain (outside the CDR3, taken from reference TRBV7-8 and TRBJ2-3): GAGVSQSPRYKVAKRGQDVALRCDPISGHVSLFWYQQALGQGPEFLTYFQNEAQLDKSGLPSDRFFAERPEGSVSTLKIQRTQQEDSAVYLCASSLSMVPIAYFGPGTRLTVL.

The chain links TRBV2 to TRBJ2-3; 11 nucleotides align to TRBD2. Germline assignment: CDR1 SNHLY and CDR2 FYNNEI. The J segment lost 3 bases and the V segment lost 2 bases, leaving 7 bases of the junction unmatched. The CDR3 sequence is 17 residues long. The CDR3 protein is CASSERASGGRTDTQYF. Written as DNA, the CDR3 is TGTGCCAGCAGTGAACGCGCTAGCGGGGGGAGAACAGATACGCAGTATTTT.

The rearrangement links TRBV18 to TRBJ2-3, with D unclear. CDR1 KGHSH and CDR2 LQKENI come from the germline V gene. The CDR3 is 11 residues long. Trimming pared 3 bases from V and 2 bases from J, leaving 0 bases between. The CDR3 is CASSPTDTQYF. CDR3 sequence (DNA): TGTGCCAGCTCACCCACAGATACGCAGTATTTT.

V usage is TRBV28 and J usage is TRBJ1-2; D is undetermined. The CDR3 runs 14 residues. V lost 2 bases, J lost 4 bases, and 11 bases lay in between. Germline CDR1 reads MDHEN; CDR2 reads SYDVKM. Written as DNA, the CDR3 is TGTGCCAGCAGTTTAAGTTGGGTTATCTATGGCTACACCTTC. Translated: CASSLSWVIYGYTF.

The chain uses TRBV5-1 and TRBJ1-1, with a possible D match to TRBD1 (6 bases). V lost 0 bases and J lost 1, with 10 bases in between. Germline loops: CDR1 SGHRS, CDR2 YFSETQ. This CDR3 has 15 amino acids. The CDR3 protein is CASSLEPRGNTEAFF. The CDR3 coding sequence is TGCGCCAGCAGCTTGGAGCCCAGGGGGAACACTGAAGCTTTCTTT. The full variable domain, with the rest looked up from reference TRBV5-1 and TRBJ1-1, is KAGVTQTPRYLIKTRGQQVTLSCSPISGHRSVSWYQQTPGQGLQFLFEYFSETQRNKGNFPGRFSGRQFSNSRSEMNVSTLELGDSALYLCASSLEPRGNTEAFFGQGTRLTVV.